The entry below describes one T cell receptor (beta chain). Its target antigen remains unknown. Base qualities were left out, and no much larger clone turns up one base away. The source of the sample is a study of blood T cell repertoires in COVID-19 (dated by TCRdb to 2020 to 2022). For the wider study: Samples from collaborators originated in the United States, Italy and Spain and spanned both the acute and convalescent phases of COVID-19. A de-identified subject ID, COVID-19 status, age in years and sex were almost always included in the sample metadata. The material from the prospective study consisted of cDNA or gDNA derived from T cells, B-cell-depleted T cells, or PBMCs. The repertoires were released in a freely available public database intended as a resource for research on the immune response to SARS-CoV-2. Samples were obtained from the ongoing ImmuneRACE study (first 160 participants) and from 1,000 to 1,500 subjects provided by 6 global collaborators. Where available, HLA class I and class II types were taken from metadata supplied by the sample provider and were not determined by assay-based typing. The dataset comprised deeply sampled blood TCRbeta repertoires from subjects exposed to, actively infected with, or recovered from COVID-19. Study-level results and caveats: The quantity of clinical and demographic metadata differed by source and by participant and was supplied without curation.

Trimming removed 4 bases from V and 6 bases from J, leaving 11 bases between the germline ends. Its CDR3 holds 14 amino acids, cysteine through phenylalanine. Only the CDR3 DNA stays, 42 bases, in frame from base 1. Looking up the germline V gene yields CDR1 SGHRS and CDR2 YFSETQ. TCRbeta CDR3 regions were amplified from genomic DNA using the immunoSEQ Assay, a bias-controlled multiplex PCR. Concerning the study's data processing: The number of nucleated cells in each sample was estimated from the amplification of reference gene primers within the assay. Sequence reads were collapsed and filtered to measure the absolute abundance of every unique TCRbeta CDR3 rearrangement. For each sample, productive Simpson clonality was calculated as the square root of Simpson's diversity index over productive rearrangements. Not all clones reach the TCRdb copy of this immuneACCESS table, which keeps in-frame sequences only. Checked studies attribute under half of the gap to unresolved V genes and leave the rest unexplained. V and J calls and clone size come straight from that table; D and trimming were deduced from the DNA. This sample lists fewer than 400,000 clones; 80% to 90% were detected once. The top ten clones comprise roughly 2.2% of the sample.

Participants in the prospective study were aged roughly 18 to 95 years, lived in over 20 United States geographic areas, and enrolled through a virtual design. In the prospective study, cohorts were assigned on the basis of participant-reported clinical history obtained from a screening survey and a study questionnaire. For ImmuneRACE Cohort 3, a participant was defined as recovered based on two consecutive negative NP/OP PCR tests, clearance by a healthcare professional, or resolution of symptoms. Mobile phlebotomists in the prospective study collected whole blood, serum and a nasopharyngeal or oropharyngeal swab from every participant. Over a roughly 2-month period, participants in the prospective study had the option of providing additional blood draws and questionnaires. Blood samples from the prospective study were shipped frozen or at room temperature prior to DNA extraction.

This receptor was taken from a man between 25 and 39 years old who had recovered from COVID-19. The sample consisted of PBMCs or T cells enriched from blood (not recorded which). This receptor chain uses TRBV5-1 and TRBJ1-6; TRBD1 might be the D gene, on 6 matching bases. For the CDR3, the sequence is CASSVDSLNSPLHF. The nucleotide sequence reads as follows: TGCGCCAGCAGCGTGGACAGTCTTAATTCACCCCTCCACTTT.